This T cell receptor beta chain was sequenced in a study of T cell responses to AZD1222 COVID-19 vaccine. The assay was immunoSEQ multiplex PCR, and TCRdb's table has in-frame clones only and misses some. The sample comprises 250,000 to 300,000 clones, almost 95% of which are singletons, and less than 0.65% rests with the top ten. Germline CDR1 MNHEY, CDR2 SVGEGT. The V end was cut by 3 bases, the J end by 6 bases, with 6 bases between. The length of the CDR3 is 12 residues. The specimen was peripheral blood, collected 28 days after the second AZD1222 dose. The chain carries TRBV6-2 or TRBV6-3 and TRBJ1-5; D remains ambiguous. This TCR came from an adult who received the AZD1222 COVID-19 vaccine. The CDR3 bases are TGTGCCAGCAGTTATGTAGGTCAGCCCCAGCATTTT. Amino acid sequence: CASSYVGQPQHF.